Listed below are T cell receptor beta chains from one sample, sequenced in a study of cytomegalovirus exposure and HLA in healthy donors. Profiled with immunoSEQ multiplex PCR; TCRdb holds only in-frame clones, not every one. The repertoire holds some 100,000 clones, with around three quarters as singletons. The specimen sequenced was PBMCs. Receptors were obtained from a human donor in good health. CDR3s include the opening cysteine and the closing phenylalanine or tryptophan. A D gene is named only where the DNA matches it firmly. Clone size is not always given. Where it is, it says once, few, many or a class for expanded clones.

TGTGCCAGCAGTCAAACTAACTATGGCTACACCTTC,CASSQTNYGYTF,TRBV28,NA,NA,TRBJ1-2
TGCGCCAGCAGCTTTACAACGAGAGGCGGGTTGAACACTGAAGCTTTCTTT,CASSFTTRGGLNTEAFF,TRBV5-1,NA,NA,TRBJ1-1
TGTGCCAGCAGCACCCGACAGGGGGCGAACACTGAAGCTTTCTTT,CASSTRQGANTEAFF,TRBV7-2,NA,TRBD1,TRBJ1-1
TGTGCCACCAGCAGAGATCGGACAGGGGGAACTTCACCCCTCCACTTT,CATSRDRTGGTSPLHF,TRBV15,NA,TRBD1,TRBJ1-6
TGTGCCAGCAGCTTGCGGGATATCTGGGACTTC,CASSLRDIWDF,TRBV5-5,NA,NA,TRBJ2-7
TGTGCCAGCGTCATAAGGACAGCATACAATGAGCAGTTCTTC,CASVIRTAYNEQFF,TRBV28,NA,NA,TRBJ2-1
TGCGCCAGCAGTGGGGACACCGCATCGGACACTGAAGCTTTCTTT,CASSGDTASDTEAFF,TRBV10-1,NA,NA,TRBJ1-1
TGTGCCAGCAGTTCCGGGAGGAGGGTGGGCTACACCTTC,CASSSGRRVGYTF,TRBV28,NA,NA,TRBJ1-2
TGTGCCAGCAGTCGGACAGATACTAGCAATCAGCCCCAGCATTTT,CASSRTDTSNQPQHF,TRBV5-6,NA,NA,TRBJ1-5
TGTGCCAGTTCGGAGACGTCGAACACTGAAGCTTTCTTT,CASSETSNTEAFF,TRBV6-5,NA,NA,TRBJ1-1
TGCGCCAGCAGCCAAGTAGGGGACACAGATACGCAGTATTTT,CASSQVGDTDTQYF,TRBV4-1,NA,NA,TRBJ2-3
TGTGCCAGCCTTGGAACGCCTTTGGGGCCGCTGAACACTGAAGCTTTCTTT,CASLGTPLGPLNTEAFF,TRBV2,NA,NA,TRBJ1-1
TGTGCCAGCAGCCGTTTGGCAACTAACTATGGCTACACCTTC,CASSRLATNYGYTF,TRBV5-6,NA,NA,TRBJ1-2
TGTGCCAGCAGCTTAGGAGGGCCCCTTAGAGGGACGCAGTATTTT,CASSLGGPLRGTQYF,TRBV7-2,NA,NA,TRBJ2-3
TGTGCCAGTAGTACACAGGTTGGCTCCTACAATGAGCAGTTCTTC,CASSTQVGSYNEQFF,TRBV19,NA,NA,TRBJ2-1
TGTGCCAGCAGACCCAGGGGGCAGGAGCCCCAGCATTTT,CASRPRGQEPQHF,TRBV27,NA,TRBD1,TRBJ1-5
TGTGCCAGCAGCTTAGGCGCGCGCTACGAGCAGTACTTC,CASSLGARYEQYF,TRBV13,NA,NA,TRBJ2-7
TGTGCCAGCAGTTTTCCGGGACAGACCAACCAAGAGACCCAGTACTTC,CASSFPGQTNQETQYF,TRBV6-6,NA,TRBD1,TRBJ2-5
TGCGCCAGCAACAGGGAAGGGAACACCGGGGAGCTGTTTTTT,CASNREGNTGELFF,TRBV5-1,NA,NA,TRBJ2-2
TGTGCCAGCAGCTTGGGACTAGCGGGAGTCGGTACCGAGCAGTACTTC,CASSLGLAGVGTEQYF,TRBV5-4,NA,TRBD2,TRBJ2-7
TGTGCCAGCAGCCCGGGACTCCGGCCCAACTACGAGCAGTACTTC,CASSPGLRPNYEQYF,TRBV27,NA,NA,TRBJ2-7
TGTGCCAGCATCCTTCTACTAGGAGGCACAGATACGCAGTATTTT,CASILLLGGTDTQYF,TRBV6-1,few,NA,TRBJ2-3